These 27 T cell receptor beta chains originate from one sample sequenced in a study of CD8 T cells in Susac syndrome. RNA totalling about 0.45 to 1 ug underwent reverse transcription with random hexamers. TCRdb reprocessed the immunoSEQ multiplex PCR reads with MiXCR, giving one entry per CDR3 protein. The sample holds around 180,000 distinct CDR3 sequences, approximately 95% seen once. The sample was CD8+ T cells from PBMCs. The source is a human donor with multiple sclerosis.

As to this clonotype: A junction end diverges from the germline sequence, so it may reflect a read error. This chain connects TRBV7-8 to TRBJ2-7, with 9 bases aligning to TRBD2. The CDR3 is 15 residues long. Germline V gene data show CDR1 as SGHVS and CDR2 as FQNEAQ. CDR3 in DNA: TGTGCCAGCAGCATAGCGGGGGCCACACACTACGAGCAGTACTTC. Translating gives CASSIAGATHYEQYF.

The J gene is TRBJ2-5, the V gene TRBV5-6, with D tentatively TRBD2 (7 bases). V was clipped by 0 bases and J by 5 bases, with 17 bases between them. Germline V gene sequence: CDR1 SGHDT, CDR2 YYEEEE. The CDR3 extends over 16 amino acids. In nucleotides, the CDR3 is TGTGCCAGCAGCTTGGGACGGGGGGCCATGAAGGAGACCCAGTACTTC. It codes for CASSLGRGAMKETQYF.

The J gene is TRBJ2-3, the V gene TRBV18; D gene uncertain. With 3 bases removed from V and 2 bases from J, the gap between germline ends came to 9 bases. Per germline, CDR1 KGHSH and CDR2 LQKENI. This CDR3 comprises 14 residues. CDR3 nucleotides: TGTGCCAGCTCACCCCCGTCCAACACAGATACGCAGTATTTT. It specifies CASSPPSNTDTQYF.

The chain combines TRBV3-1 with TRBJ2-7; TRBD1 is a possible D gene (5 bases). The CDR3 totals 14 residues. V gave up 1 base and J gave up 6 bases, with 13 bases separating them. Germline V gene lookup returns CDR1 LGHDT and CDR2 YNNKEL (reference sequence). CDR3 coding DNA: TGTGCCAGCAGCCAAGGGTTCAGGGCCGCCGAGCAGTACTTC. The encoded protein is CASSQGFRAAEQYF.

This sequence joins TRBV27 and TRBJ2-1; 8 nucleotides line up with TRBD1. This CDR3 has 14 residues. Germline CDR1 MNHEY, CDR2 SMNVEV (reference sequence). Trimming at V came to 6 bases and at J to 5 bases, leaving 6 bases not matched to a gene. CDR3 nucleotide sequence: TGTGCCAGCAGGCGACAGGGGACAAACAATGAGCAGTTCTTC. Its protein is CASRRQGTNNEQFF.

The chain couples TRBV2 to TRBJ1-5; 9 nucleotides line up with TRBD1. Germline values: CDR1 SNHLY, CDR2 FYNNEI. The CDR3 has 14 amino acids. V was pared by 7 bases and J by 5 bases, with 6 bases of the junction left unmatched. CDR3 sequence: CASNGQGSDQPQHF. CDR3 coding DNA: TGTGCCAGCAACGGACAGGGGTCGGATCAGCCCCAGCATTTT.

The chain carries TRBV28 and TRBJ2-7; D is possibly TRBD1 or TRBD2 (7 bases each). Germline values: CDR1 MDHEN, CDR2 SYDVKM. The CDR3 is made up of 14 amino acids. Deletions cut 6 bases from V and 1 base from J, with 13 bases between. The CDR3, as DNA: TGTGCCAGCAGCGAGCGGGACAGTTCCTACGAGCAGTACTTC. Residues: CASSERDSSYEQYF.

The chain recombines TRBV6-2 or TRBV6-3 with TRBJ1-1; the match to TRBD1 covers 11 bases. The length of the CDR3 is 17 residues. The V gene end was trimmed by 6 bases and the J gene end by 10 bases; junction bases not matched to a gene: 19. CDR1 and CDR2 (germline): MNHEY, SVGEGT. CDR3 DNA: TGTGCCAGCAGCGATTCTCGAGTCGGGACAGGGGGTTGGCGAGCTTTCTTT. It translates to CASSDSRVGTGGWRAFF.

V and J are TRBV2 and TRBJ2-5; 11 nucleotides agree with TRBD2. The CDR3 is 15 residues long. Germline V gene data show CDR1 as SNHLY and CDR2 as FYNNEI. The junction had 3 bases not matched to a gene; V was cut back by 1 base and J by 5 bases. The CDR3 coding sequence is TGTGCCAGCAGTGAAGTAGCGGGGGGGCGTGAGACCCAGTACTTC. Translating gives CASSEVAGGRETQYF. Full variable domain (missing parts from reference TRBV2 and TRBJ2-5): EPEVTQTPSHQVTQMGQEVILRCVPISNHLYFYWYRQILGQKVEFLVSFYNNEISEKSEIFDDQFSVERPDGSNFTLKIRSTKLEDSAMYFCASSEVAGGRETQYFGPGTRLLVL.

The chain employs TRBV25-1 and TRBJ1-2; tentatively, D is TRBD1 (5 bases). Germline CDR1 and CDR2: MGHDK and SYGVNS. V was shortened by 3 bases and J by 5 bases, with 10 bases between the two germline ends. This CDR3 comprises 13 residues. This CDR3 is CASSDGAGYGYTF. For the CDR3, the DNA is TGTGCCAGCAGTGATGGGGCAGGGTATGGCTACACCTTC.

This chain connects TRBV29-1 to TRBJ2-5, with 7 bases that match TRBD1. J was trimmed by 4 bases and V by 2 bases; bases with no gene match: 13. CDR1 is SQVTM and CDR2 is ANQGSEA in the germline V gene. This CDR3 is built from 16 residues. The CDR3 DNA sequence: TGCAGCGTTGAACTCGACGGGGCAGGGGGTGGAGAGACCCAGTACTTC. Protein sequence: CSVELDGAGGGETQYF.

The J gene is TRBJ2-1, the V gene TRBV24-1; possible D gene TRBD2, 5 bases. The germline CDR1 and CDR2 sequences are KGHDR and SFDVKD. Trimming pared 3 bases from V and 9 bases from J, leaving 8 bases between. CDR3 length: 12 residues. CDR3 sequence (DNA): TGTGCCACCAGTGATGATAGCGCTGAGCAGTTCTTC. This codes for CATSDDSAEQFF.

A single count supports this clonotype. This chain links TRBV29-1 with TRBJ1-1; D unresolved. CDR1 and CDR2 (germline): SQVTM, ANQGSEA. This CDR3 has 11 residues. V was pared by 4 bases and J by 0 bases, with 3 bases between. CDR3 residues: CSVGVNTEAFF. The CDR3 bases are TGCAGCGTTGGGGTGAACACTGAAGCTTTCTTT.

The chain has TRBV5-6 and TRBJ1-5, with D perhaps TRBD1 (5 bases). CDR1 and CDR2 (germline): SGHDT, YYEEEE. Trimming took off 5 bases at V and 5 bases at J, with 26 bases between the two ends. The CDR3 is 18 residues long. The CDR3 DNA sequence: TGTGCCAGCAGTAAAAGTAGGGGTACGAGCTACAAGTATCAGCCCCAGCATTTT. Translating gives CASSKSRGTSYKYQPQHF.

The rearrangement links TRBV9 to TRBJ2-3, with a possible D match to TRBD1 (6 bases). Germline-derived CDR1 and CDR2 are SGDLS and YYNGEE. The CDR3 has 13 residues. Trimming removed 4 bases from V and 6 bases from J, with 12 bases in between. CDR3 sequence (DNA): TGTGCCAGCAGCTACAATCAGGGGGATACGCAGTATTTT. This gives the protein CASSYNQGDTQYF.

The chain carries TRBV5-1 and TRBJ2-4; 8 bases are shared with TRBD1. This CDR3 is built from 16 residues. The germline V gene encodes CDR1 SGHRS and CDR2 YFSETQ. The junction had 2 bases not matched to a gene; V was cut back by 0 bases and J by 0 bases. The CDR3 nucleotides are TGCGCCAGCAGCTTGGACAGGGGGATAGCCAAAAACATTCAGTACTTC. Protein product: CASSLDRGIAKNIQYF.

This sequence joins TRBV29-1 and TRBJ1-2, with D tentatively TRBD1 (6 bases). The CDR3 is 15 amino acids. Trimming pared 1 base from V and 4 bases from J, leaving 16 bases between. Germline V CDR1 and CDR2: SQVTM, ANQGSEA. CDR3 coding DNA: TGCAGCGTTGAAGCGTATCAGGGGAGCGGCTATGGCTACACCTTC. Translating gives CSVEAYQGSGYGYTF.

The V gene is TRBV20-1, the J gene TRBJ2-1; D is possibly TRBD1 (6 bases). The V and J ends lost 1 base and 9 bases respectively, with 19 bases between them. The CDR3 has 15 amino acids. The germline V gene has CDR1 DFQATT and CDR2 SNEGSKA (reference sequence). Written as DNA, the CDR3 is TGCAGTGCTAGAGGTGGAAGTGGGGGCGCGGGTGAGCAGTTCTTC. It specifies CSARGGSGGAGEQFF.

The V gene is TRBV20-1, the J gene TRBJ2-1; D might be TRBD2 (6 bases). Trimming took 6 bases from V and 0 from J, leaving 15 bases between them. Germline V gene data show CDR1 as DFQATT and CDR2 as SNEGSKA (reference sequence). This CDR3 comprises 15 residues. The CDR3, as DNA: TGCAGTGCAAACCTAGGGAGGAGCTCCTACAATGAGCAGTTCTTC. Its protein product is CSANLGRSSYNEQFF.

The J gene is TRBJ2-3, the V gene TRBV7-9, with 11 bases aligning to TRBD1. Germline lookup yields CDR1 SEHNR and CDR2 FQNEAQ (reference sequence). Trimming at V came to 5 bases and at J to 3 bases, leaving 4 bases not matched to a gene. The length of the CDR3 is 15 residues. CDR3 protein: CASSPDRGQTDTQYF. The CDR3 bases are TGTGCCAGCAGCCCGGACAGGGGGCAAACAGATACGCAGTATTTT. Using reference TRBV7-9 and TRBJ2-3 for the parts outside the CDR3, the full variable domain is DTGVSQNPRHKITKRGQNVTFRCDPISEHNRLYWYRQTLGQGPEFLTYFQNEAQLEKSRLLSDRFSAERPKGSFSTLEIQRTEQGDSAMYLCASSPDRGQTDTQYFGPGTRLTVL.

This chain uses TRBV29-1 with TRBJ2-5, with 8 bases lining up with TRBD1. CDR1 and CDR2 from the germline V gene are SQVTM and ANQGSEA. This CDR3 has 16 amino acids. V shed 3 bases, J shed 5 bases, and the junction held 14 bases outside the gene matches. The CDR3: CSVDGVAGGRWETQYF. The CDR3 DNA is TGCAGCGTTGACGGGGTGGCAGGGGGCCGTTGGGAGACCCAGTACTTC.

The CDR3 nucleotides are TGCAGCGTTTACTCATACAATGAGCAGTTCTTC. Its protein product is CSVYSYNEQFF. J is TRBJ2-1 and V is TRBV29-1; D is undetermined. Trimming removed 5 bases from V and 4 bases from J, with 6 bases in between. Germline V CDR1 and CDR2: SQVTM, ANQGSEA. This CDR3 comprises 11 residues.

The chain is built from TRBV2 and TRBJ2-7, with TRBD2 identical over 8 bases. CDR1 and CDR2 from the germline V gene are SNHLY and FYNNEI. V was clipped by 3 bases and J by 2 bases; unmatched bases: 3. The CDR3 sequence is 14 residues long. CDR3 DNA: TGTGCCAGCAGTGATACAGCGGGGGCCTACGAGCAGTACTTC. It specifies CASSDTAGAYEQYF.

The J gene is TRBJ2-2, the V gene TRBV12-3 or TRBV12-4, with 8 positions matching TRBD1. After removal of 4 bases from V and 3 bases from J, the junction contained 1 base not matched to a gene. The CDR3 contains 14 residues. The CDR3: CASSWDRYTGELFF. CDR3 coding DNA: TGTGCCAGCAGTTGGGACAGGTACACCGGGGAGCTGTTTTTT.

The chain has TRBV20-1 and TRBJ1-5; D not resolved. The CDR3 sequence is 14 residues long. CDR1 DFQATT and CDR2 SNEGSKA come from the germline V gene (reference sequence). With 0 bases removed from V and 3 bases from J, the gap between germline ends came to 9 bases. The CDR3 DNA is TGCAGTGCTAGAGATCCGGGCCTCAATCAGCCCCAGCATTTT. This codes for CSARDPGLNQPQHF.

The chain has TRBV4-1 and TRBJ2-1; no reliable D call. From germline, CDR1 is MGHRA and CDR2 YSYEKL. The CDR3 consists of 14 residues. With 6 bases removed from V and 0 bases from J, the gap between germline ends came to 9 bases. The DNA of the CDR3 is TGCGCCAGCAGGCTACGGGCCTCCTACAATGAGCAGTTCTTC. This translates into CASRLRASYNEQFF.

The chain recombines TRBV9 with TRBJ2-3; no firm D call. With 0 bases removed from V and 4 bases from J, the gap between germline ends came to 3 bases. Germline loops: CDR1 SGDLS, CDR2 YYNGEE. The CDR3 sequence is 12 residues long. Here the CDR3 DNA reads TGTGCCAGCAGCGTAGGGTCAGATACGCAGTATTTT. Translating gives CASSVGSDTQYF.